Reported below is one T cell receptor beta chain. The data stem from a study of blood T cell repertoires in COVID-19. As for the study in general: Acute-phase and convalescent COVID-19 samples originated in the United States, Italy and Spain. PBMCs, B-cell-depleted T cells, or T cells provided the cDNA or gDNA that made up the material.

How the authors handled the data: Amplification of reference gene primers provided the estimated nucleated cell counts. The protocol was immunoSEQ multiplex PCR, while the TCRdb copy is restricted to in-frame clones and leaves out a portion. That table is the source of V, J and clone size, and D and trimming were worked out from the DNA. The sample consists of 250,000 to 400,000 clones, approximately 89% of them appearing once. J was trimmed by 2 bases and V by 7 bases; bases with no gene match: 9. CDR1 MNHEY and CDR2 SMNVEV come from the germline V gene (reference sequence). The CDR3 sequence is 17 residues long. The Seattle site enrolled patients during active infection and followed them longitudinally.

The chain joins TRBV27 to TRBJ2-2; 11 bases align to TRBD2. Sequenced sample: peripheral blood. This clonotype was sampled from a woman aged 30 to 39 with COVID-19, enrolled during active disease. In DNA form, the CDR3 reads TGTGCCAGCATACCATTAGCGGGGGGGCCTAACACCGGGGAGCTGTTTTTT. Protein sequence: CASIPLAGGPNTGELFF.